These 5 T cell receptor beta chains were sequenced from one sample in a study of blood T cell repertoires in COVID-19. TCRdb's copy holds only in-frame clones and misses some; the assay was immunoSEQ multiplex PCR. The sample consists of approximately 170,000 clones, 70% to 85% of them appearing once. The source material was peripheral blood. Every receptor here comes from a man between 60 and 75 years old who had recovered from COVID-19.

The chain couples TRBV6-1 to TRBJ2-3; 11 nucleotides line up with TRBD2. V dropped 3 bases and J dropped 1; count of bases not matched to a gene: 3. Germline V lookup: CDR1 MNHNS, CDR2 SASEGT. The CDR3 spans 16 residues. The CDR3 DNA is TGTGCCAGCAGTGAGGCTAGCGGGGGGCGCACAGATACGCAGTATTTT. As protein: CASSEASGGRTDTQYF.

The table lists this clone with a few counts. CDR3 nucleotides: TGTGCCAGCAGCCAAGGGTTCGGGGGTGGCTACACCTTC. Protein sequence: CASSQGFGGGYTF. V usage is TRBV14 and J usage is TRBJ1-2; perhaps TRBD1 as D (5 bases). The germline V and J ends were trimmed by 1 base and 7 bases, with 10 bases remaining between them. CDR3 length: 13 residues. From germline, CDR1 is SGHDN and CDR2 FVKESK.

The chain recombines TRBV7-3 with TRBJ2-3; TRBD2 might be the D (6 bases). Trimming removed 1 base at V and 0 bases at J, with 8 bases between. The CDR3 is 15 amino acids. The germline gives CDR1 SGHTA, CDR2 FQGTGA. The CDR3 region is CASSLNGGSTDTQYF. In nucleotides, the CDR3 is TGTGCCAGCAGCTTAAATGGGGGGAGCACAGATACGCAGTATTTT. The whole variable domain, filled in from reference TRBV7-3 and TRBJ2-3, reads GAGVSQTPSNKVTEKGKYVELRCDPISGHTALYWYRQSLGQGPEFLIYFQGTGAADDSGLPNDRFFAVRPEGSVSTLKIQRTERGDSAVYLCASSLNGGSTDTQYFGPGTRLTVL.

V gene TRBV20-1 combines with J gene TRBJ2-7; the match to TRBD1 covers 7 bases. The CDR3 sequence is 12 residues long. CDR1 and CDR2 from the germline V gene are DFQATT and SNEGSKA (reference sequence). The ends lost 3 bases at V and 8 bases at J; junction bases unmatched: 7. The CDR3 DNA reads TGCAGTGCTAGTAAAGACAGGGCCCAGCAGTACTTC. Its translation: CSASKDRAQQYF.

The J gene is TRBJ2-5, the V gene TRBV7-9, with 15 bases aligning to TRBD2. CDR3 length: 18 amino acids. V gave up 5 bases and J gave up 2 bases; unmatched junction bases: 9. The germline gives CDR1 SEHNR, CDR2 FQNEAQ (reference sequence). CDR3 sequence (DNA): TGTGCCAGCAGCCCAGGACTAGCGGGGGGGCTTTTTCAAGAGACCCAGTACTTC. Translation gives CASSPGLAGGLFQETQYF.